Below are 26 T cell receptor beta chains sequenced from a single sample in a study of OX40 agonist ivuxolimab in advanced cancers. Only in-frame clones appear in the TCRdb table, and some are missing; sequencing was by immunoSEQ multiplex PCR. Of approximately 100,000 clones in the sample, 90% are singletons; the top ten hold about 1.5%. The material was CD4+ or CD8+ T cells sorted from blood, obtained in a trial of the OX40 agonist ivuxolimab. These receptors all come from an adult with an advanced solid tumor such as melanoma, head and neck, liver or kidney cancer.

CDR3 in amino acids: CASSIFWGRTPFYGYTF. In DNA, the CDR3 is TGTGCCAGTAGTATCTTCTGGGGCAGAACACCTTTCTATGGCTACACCTTC. V usage is TRBV19 and J usage is TRBJ1-2; TRBD1 is a possible D gene (5 bases). The germline CDR1 and CDR2 sequences are LNHDA and SQIVND (reference sequence). There are 17 residues in the CDR3. V dropped 3 bases and J dropped 4 bases, with 21 bases sitting between them.

This rearrangement joins TRBV13 to TRBJ2-6; weak D call: TRBD1 (6 bases). V lost 3 bases and J 2 bases, leaving 8 bases between the germline ends. The CDR3 runs 15 residues. Germline CDR1 and CDR2: PRHDT and FYEKMQ (reference sequence). The CDR3 is CASSFTGTGANVLTF. CDR3 nucleotide sequence: TGTGCCAGCAGCTTTACAGGGACTGGGGCCAACGTCCTGACTTTC.

The J gene is TRBJ2-7, the V gene TRBV10-1; 10 positions agree with TRBD1. V dropped 3 bases and J dropped 5; count of bases not matched to a gene: 10. There are 16 residues in the CDR3. Germline CDR1 reads WNHNN; CDR2 reads SYGVQD (reference sequence). CDR3 amino acids: CASSDPYGTGDHEQYF. CDR3 nucleotide sequence: TGCGCCAGCAGTGACCCGTACGGGACAGGGGACCACGAGCAGTACTTC.

The gene calls are TRBV4-3 and TRBJ1-3, with D perhaps matching TRBD1 (5 bases). The V end lost 0 bases, the J end lost 1 base, and 13 bases lay between the germline ends. CDR3 length: 17 amino acids. Germline CDR1 is LGHNA and CDR2 is YSLEER. This chain's CDR3 is CASSQDPPGQSGNTIYF. DNA for the CDR3: TGCGCCAGCAGCCAAGATCCGCCAGGGCAATCTGGAAACACCATATATTTT.

This clone has only one observation. This rearrangement joins TRBV5-6 to TRBJ2-1; 9 nucleotides match TRBD2. V lost 3 bases, J lost 4 bases, and 8 bases stayed unmatched. The CDR3 has 16 amino acids. In germline, CDR1 is SGHDT, CDR2 YYEEEE. Here the CDR3 DNA reads TGTGCCAGCAGCTGGGTTAGCGGGAGAGGTTACAATGAGCAGTTCTTC. Translation gives CASSWVSGRGYNEQFF. Full variable domain (remainder filled in from reference TRBV5-6 and TRBJ2-1): DAGVTQSPTHLIKTRGQQVTLRCSPKSGHDTVSWYQQALGQGPQFIFQYYEEEERQRGNFPDRFSGHQFPNYSSELNVNALLLGDSALYLCASSWVSGRGYNEQFFGPGTRLTVL.

This rearrangement joins TRBV7-6 to TRBJ2-3, with 9 bases identical to TRBD2. This CDR3 spans 16 amino acids. Germline CDR1 and CDR2: SGHVS and FNYEAQ. V was clipped by 7 bases and J by 6 bases; unmatched bases: 14. CDR3 sequence: CASNPKGIAGVDTQYF. DNA of the CDR3: TGTGCCAGCAACCCTAAGGGAATAGCGGGAGTTGATACGCAGTATTTT.

V gene TRBV7-2 combines with J gene TRBJ1-5; TRBD1 is a possible D gene (5 bases). The CDR3 is 15 residues long. Germline V CDR1 and CDR2: SGHTA, FQGNSA. Deletions cut 1 base from V and 6 bases from J, with 13 bases between. CDR3 sequence (DNA): TGTGCCAGCAGCTTAGAAATAGGGGCTGTTCAGCCCCAGCATTTT. It is translated as CASSLEIGAVQPQHF.

V usage is TRBV30 and J usage is TRBJ2-7, with 8 bases matching TRBD2. The CDR3 totals 12 residues. The trim removed 4 bases at V and 4 bases at J, leaving 3 bases unmatched. Germline V gene data show CDR1 as GTSNPN and CDR2 as SVGIG (reference sequence). For the CDR3, the DNA is TGTGCCTGGACCCGGGGGGGATACGAGCAGTACTTC. Translating it yields CAWTRGGYEQYF.

The chain links TRBV6-5 to TRBJ2-5; TRBD2 aligns across 9 bases. The ends lost 2 bases at V and 13 bases at J; junction bases unmatched: 8. The CDR3 is made up of 13 amino acids. Per the germline V gene, CDR1 is MNHEY and CDR2 is SVGAGI. CDR3: CASSYSLAGSPYF. The CDR3, as DNA: TGTGCCAGCAGTTACAGCCTAGCGGGATCCCCGTACTTC.

The chain uses TRBV7-3 and TRBJ2-7, with 8 bases matching TRBD2. V lost 2 bases to trimming and J lost 3 bases; unmatched junction nucleotides: 0. Germline V lookup: CDR1 SGHTA, CDR2 FQGTGA. This CDR3 has 13 amino acids. This CDR3 reads CASSLAGGYEQYF. The CDR3 DNA reads as TGTGCCAGCAGCTTAGCGGGAGGCTACGAGCAGTACTTC. Filled out from reference TRBV7-3 and TRBJ2-7, the complete variable domain reads GAGVSQTPSNKVTEKGKYVELRCDPISGHTALYWYRQSLGQGPEFLIYFQGTGAADDSGLPNDRFFAVRPEGSVSTLKIQRTERGDSAVYLCASSLAGGYEQYFGPGTRLTVT.

The chain recombines TRBV14 with TRBJ2-7; D is uncertain. Trimming cost V 3 bases and J 2 bases, with 2 bases left between them. The CDR3 runs to 11 residues. Germline values: CDR1 SGHDN, CDR2 FVKESK. For the CDR3, the DNA is TGTGCCAGCAGCCACACCTACGAGCAGTACTTC. Translating gives CASSHTYEQYF.

The chain employs TRBV6-5 and TRBJ1-1; D unclear. This CDR3 comprises 13 residues. Germline CDR1 MNHEY, CDR2 SVGAGI. Trimming pared 7 bases from V and 5 bases from J, leaving 14 bases between. The CDR3 loop reads CASTAPFGTEAFF. The CDR3 DNA sequence: TGTGCCAGCACCGCCCCCTTTGGGACTGAAGCTTTCTTT.

This rearrangement joins TRBV7-2 to TRBJ2-3; D not certain. Germline CDR1 is SGHTA and CDR2 is FQGNSA. V lost 6 bases, J lost 5 bases, and 12 bases lay in between. This CDR3 has 13 residues. CDR3 amino acids: CASSLQTLDTQYF. Written as DNA, the CDR3 is TGTGCCAGCAGTCTACAGACCTTAGATACGCAGTATTTT.

This clone was found a few times. This rearrangement joins TRBV21-1 to TRBJ2-7; the D call in the table, TRBD1, was not verified against the DNA. TRBV21-1 is a pseudogene segment. This CDR3 region has 14 residues. The CDR3 coding sequence is TGTGCCAGCAGCGACCTACAGGGCTCCTACGAGCAGTACTTC. Encoded protein: CASSDLQGSYEQYF.

V gene TRBV7-2 combines with J gene TRBJ2-3; D not resolved. The CDR3 totals 12 residues. V was cut by 1 base and J by 5 bases, with 4 bases left in between. CDR1 and CDR2 from the germline V gene are SGHTA and FQGNSA. CDR3 loop: CASSLDGDTQYF. The CDR3 bases are TGTGCCAGCAGCTTAGACGGAGATACGCAGTATTTT.

This chain joins TRBV5-1 and TRBJ2-5, with D possibly TRBD2 on 6 matching bases. This CDR3 contains 15 residues. The V end was cut by 4 bases, the J end by 3 bases, with 16 bases between. Germline loops: CDR1 SGHRS, CDR2 YFSETQ. CDR3: CASSPSGTVEETQYF. The CDR3 DNA follows: TGCGCCAGCAGCCCTTCCGGGACTGTAGAAGAGACCCAGTACTTC.

The gene calls are TRBV4-2 and TRBJ2-5, with TRBD2 matching over 12 bases. Trimming removed 0 bases from V and 4 bases from J; junction bases left unmatched: 6. The V gene's germline CDR1 is LGHNA and CDR2 YNFKEQ. The CDR3 length is 17 residues. CDR3 in amino acids: CASSQDRLAGGPETQYF. The CDR3 region has the DNA TGTGCCAGCAGCCAAGACCGGCTAGCGGGAGGGCCAGAGACCCAGTACTTC.

This clone has just one count. The chain is built from TRBV6-1 and TRBJ2-4; maybe TRBD1 (6 bases). The CDR3 consists of 15 residues. V was shortened by 2 bases and J by 8 bases, with 16 bases between the two germline ends. From germline, CDR1 is MNHNS and CDR2 SASEGT. DNA of the CDR3: TGTGCCAGCAGTGAAAACTGGGGGCATGAAGACATTCAGTACTTC. This encodes CASSENWGHEDIQYF.

CDR3 loop: CASSPRVYYSGSDTGELFF. CDR3 DNA: TGTGCCAGCAGTCCCAGGGTGTACTATAGCGGGAGTGACACCGGGGAGCTGTTTTTT. The chain uses TRBV27 and TRBJ2-2; TRBD2 agrees at 9 bases. This CDR3 has 19 amino acids. The germline V gene encodes CDR1 MNHEY and CDR2 SMNVEV (reference sequence). Trimming removed 5 bases from V and 3 bases from J; junction bases left unmatched: 16.

V is TRBV4-3 and J is TRBJ2-5, with TRBD2 identical over 10 bases. Germline CDR1 reads LGHNA; CDR2 reads YSLEER. The CDR3 runs 17 residues. With 3 bases clipped from V and 5 bases from J, the junction kept 12 bases outside the gene matches. The CDR3 nucleotides are TGCGCCAGCAGCCAGGGCATCACTAGCGGGATGGGTGAGACCCAGTACTTC. Translated: CASSQGITSGMGETQYF.

This rearrangement joins TRBV5-1 to TRBJ2-3, with D unclear. CDR1 and CDR2 from the germline V gene are SGHRS and YFSETQ. V was trimmed by 0 bases and J by 5 bases, leaving 13 bases between them. The CDR3 contains 15 residues. The CDR3 is CASSLDSPNQDTQYF. The CDR3 coding sequence is TGCGCCAGCAGCTTGGATTCTCCGAACCAAGATACGCAGTATTTT.

The chain couples TRBV7-3 to TRBJ2-1, with 9 bases identical to TRBD2. This CDR3 contains 16 residues. V was pared by 1 base and J by 2 bases, with 3 bases of the junction left unmatched. In germline, CDR1 is SGHTA, CDR2 FQGTGA. The CDR3 here is CASSLRPSGTYNEQFF. CDR3 nucleotide sequence: TGTGCCAGCAGCTTAAGGCCTAGCGGGACCTACAATGAGCAGTTCTTC. Combining the CDR3 with reference TRBV7-3 and TRBJ2-1 gives the whole variable domain GAGVSQTPSNKVTEKGKYVELRCDPISGHTALYWYRQSLGQGPEFLIYFQGTGAADDSGLPNDRFFAVRPEGSVSTLKIQRTERGDSAVYLCASSLRPSGTYNEQFFGPGTRLTVL.

The chain combines TRBV11-2 with TRBJ2-7, with TRBD2 as a possible D gene (6 bases). V lost 4 bases, J lost 2 bases, and 18 bases lay in between. The CDR3 consists of 16 residues. From germline, CDR1 is SGHAT and CDR2 FQNNGV. The CDR3 coding sequence is TGTGCCAGCAGCTCCTCCAGGAGGGGCCTGCCCTACGAGCAGTACTTC. Protein product: CASSSSRRGLPYEQYF.

For the CDR3, the DNA is TGTGCCAGCAGCGGGGGCGGGAACTCCTACAATGAGCAGTTCTTC. It codes for CASSGGGNSYNEQFF. The V and J genes are TRBV9 and TRBJ2-1; a weak D match, TRBD2 (6 bases). V lost 3 bases, J lost 0 bases, and 10 bases lay in between. Germline CDR1 is SGDLS and CDR2 is YYNGEE. This CDR3 has 15 amino acids.

The chain joins TRBV9 to TRBJ2-3; D gene ambiguous. Per the germline V gene, CDR1 is SGDLS and CDR2 is YYNGEE. This CDR3 has 15 residues. V shed 6 bases and J shed 1 base, with 15 bases lying between them. This CDR3 reads CASTNNERRTDTQYF. The CDR3 DNA sequence: TGTGCCAGCACCAATAATGAGAGGCGCACAGATACGCAGTATTTT.

This sequence joins TRBV7-2 and TRBJ2-5; 7 bases match TRBD2. There are 16 residues in the CDR3. Trimming took 1 base from V and 6 from J; bases not matched to a gene: 11. The germline CDR1 and CDR2 sequences are SGHTA and FQGNSA. CDR3: CASSLGGQGGTQTQYF. CDR3 nucleotides: TGTGCCAGCAGCTTAGGAGGGCAGGGAGGGACGCAGACCCAGTACTTC.